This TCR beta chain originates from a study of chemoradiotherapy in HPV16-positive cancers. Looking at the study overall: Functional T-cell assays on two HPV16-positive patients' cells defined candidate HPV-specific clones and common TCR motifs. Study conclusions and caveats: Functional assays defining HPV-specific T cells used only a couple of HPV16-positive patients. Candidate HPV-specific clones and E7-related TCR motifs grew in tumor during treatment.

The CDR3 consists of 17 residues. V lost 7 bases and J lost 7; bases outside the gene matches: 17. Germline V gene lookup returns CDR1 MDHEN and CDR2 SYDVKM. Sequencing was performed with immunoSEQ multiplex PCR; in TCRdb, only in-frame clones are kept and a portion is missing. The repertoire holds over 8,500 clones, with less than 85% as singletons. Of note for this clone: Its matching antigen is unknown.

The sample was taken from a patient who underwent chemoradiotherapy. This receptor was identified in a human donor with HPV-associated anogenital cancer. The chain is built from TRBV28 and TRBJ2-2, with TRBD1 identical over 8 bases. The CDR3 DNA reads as TGTGCCAGCACCCCTATATCCGAGGACAGGGACGACGGGGAGCTGTTTTTT. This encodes CASTPISEDRDDGELFF.